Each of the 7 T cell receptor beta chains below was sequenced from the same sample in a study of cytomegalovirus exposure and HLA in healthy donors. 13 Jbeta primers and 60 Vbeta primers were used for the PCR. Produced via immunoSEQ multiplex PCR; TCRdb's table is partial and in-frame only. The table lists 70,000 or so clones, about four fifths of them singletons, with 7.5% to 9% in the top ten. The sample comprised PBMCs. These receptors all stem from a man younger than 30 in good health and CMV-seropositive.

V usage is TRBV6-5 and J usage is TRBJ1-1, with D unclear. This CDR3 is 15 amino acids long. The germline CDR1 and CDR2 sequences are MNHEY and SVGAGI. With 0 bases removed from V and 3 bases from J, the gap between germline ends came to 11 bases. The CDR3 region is CASSYSRITDTEAFF. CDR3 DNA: TGTGCCAGCAGTTACTCGAGGATTACGGACACTGAAGCTTTCTTT.

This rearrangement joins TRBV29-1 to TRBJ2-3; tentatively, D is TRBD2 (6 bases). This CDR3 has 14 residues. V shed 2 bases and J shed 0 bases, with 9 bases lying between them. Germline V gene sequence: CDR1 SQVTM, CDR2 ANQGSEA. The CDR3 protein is CSVEWGTSTDTQYF. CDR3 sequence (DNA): TGCAGCGTTGAATGGGGGACTAGCACAGATACGCAGTATTTT.

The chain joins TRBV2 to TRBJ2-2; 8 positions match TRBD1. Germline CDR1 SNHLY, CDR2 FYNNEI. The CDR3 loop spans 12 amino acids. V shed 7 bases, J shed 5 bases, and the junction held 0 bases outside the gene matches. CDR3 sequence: CASNRGTGELFF. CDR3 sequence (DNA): TGTGCCAGCAACAGGGGGACCGGGGAGCTGTTTTTT.

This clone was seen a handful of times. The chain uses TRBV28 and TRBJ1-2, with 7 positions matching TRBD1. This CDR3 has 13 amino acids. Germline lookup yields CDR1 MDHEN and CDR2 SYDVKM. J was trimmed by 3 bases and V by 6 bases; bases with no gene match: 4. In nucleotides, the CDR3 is TGTGCCAGCAGCCCCACAGGGGACTATGGCTACACCTTC. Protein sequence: CASSPTGDYGYTF.

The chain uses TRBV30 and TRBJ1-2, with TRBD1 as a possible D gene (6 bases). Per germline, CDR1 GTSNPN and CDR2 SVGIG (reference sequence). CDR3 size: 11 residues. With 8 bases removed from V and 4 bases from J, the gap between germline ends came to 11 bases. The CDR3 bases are TGTGCCACAGGGTTTAGCTATGGCTACACCTTC. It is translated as CATGFSYGYTF.

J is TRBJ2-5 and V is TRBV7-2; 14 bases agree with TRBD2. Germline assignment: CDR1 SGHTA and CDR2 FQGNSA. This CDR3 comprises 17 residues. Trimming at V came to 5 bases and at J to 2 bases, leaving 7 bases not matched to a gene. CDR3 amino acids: CASSPEGLAGGQETQYF. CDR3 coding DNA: TGTGCCAGCAGCCCTGAAGGACTAGCGGGAGGACAAGAGACCCAGTACTTC.

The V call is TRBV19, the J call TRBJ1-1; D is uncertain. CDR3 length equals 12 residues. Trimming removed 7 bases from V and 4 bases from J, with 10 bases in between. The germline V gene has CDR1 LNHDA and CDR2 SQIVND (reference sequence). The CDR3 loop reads CASNFEGTEAFF. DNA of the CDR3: TGTGCCAGTAACTTCGAGGGCACTGAAGCTTTCTTT.